These 24 T cell receptor beta chains were sequenced from one sample in a study of response to subunit inactivated influenza vaccine. Each CDR3 protein gets one entry after TCRdb re-called the RT-PCR reads with MiXCR. The sample consists of some 480,000 distinct CDR3 sequences, roughly 9.8% of them appearing once. The sequencing here drew on PBMCs from blood, taken roughly 45 days after vaccination. The source is a man over 45 who received an inactivated influenza vaccine.

The genes are TRBV11-2 and TRBJ2-1; no clear D. Germline CDR1 reads SGHAT; CDR2 reads FQNNGV. The V end lost 0 bases, the J end lost 3 bases, and 6 bases lay between the germline ends. The CDR3 consists of 14 residues. CDR3 protein: CASSLERFYNEQFF. The CDR3 DNA sequence: TGTGCCAGCAGCTTAGAAAGGTTCTACAATGAGCAGTTCTTC.

The chain's CDR3 is CASSLRGPNTEAFF. The CDR3 bases are TGCGCCAGCAGCTTACGGGGGCCGAACACTGAAGCTTTCTTT. J is TRBJ1-1 and V is TRBV5-1; TRBD1 is a possible D gene (6 bases). The germline V gene has CDR1 SGHRS and CDR2 YFSETQ. This CDR3 has 14 amino acids. V was pared by 2 bases and J by 1 base, with 9 bases between.

This clonotype has more than one count but fewer than ten. The chain has TRBV20-1 and TRBJ2-2, with D tentatively TRBD1 (5 bases). Deletions cut 6 bases from V and 5 bases from J, with 19 bases between. Germline values: CDR1 DFQATT, CDR2 SNEGSKA (reference sequence). The CDR3 contains 15 residues. The DNA of the CDR3 is TGCAGTGCCGGCAGGCCAGGGTCTCGGACCGGGGAGCTGTTTTTT. Translated, it gives CSAGRPGSRTGELFF.

This clonotype was seen a few times. The V gene is TRBV20-1, the J gene TRBJ2-1, with D perhaps TRBD1 (6 bases). The germline V gene has CDR1 DFQATT and CDR2 SNEGSKA (reference sequence). The CDR3 sequence is 14 residues long. V gave up 0 bases and J gave up 6 bases, with 12 bases separating them. CDR3 coding DNA: TGCAGTGCTAGAGATCTTCAGGGGTCCAATGAGCAGTTCTTC. It codes for CSARDLQGSNEQFF.

This clonotype has only a few counts. The chain combines TRBV5-5 with TRBJ1-1; D might be TRBD1 (5 bases). The CDR3 is 14 residues long. V was cut by 3 bases and J by 8 bases, with 17 bases left in between. CDR1 and CDR2 (germline): SGHKS, YYEKEE (reference sequence). Here the CDR3 DNA reads TGTGCCAGCAGCTCGGGAACCGGGACTTCAGAAGCTTTCTTT. It encodes CASSSGTGTSEAFF. The complete variable domain, with remaining parts taken from reference TRBV5-5 and TRBJ1-1, reads DAGVTQSPTHLIKTRGQQVTLRCSPISGHKSVSWYQQVLGQGPQFIFQYYEKEERGRGNFPDRFSARQFPNYSSELNVNALLLGDSALYLCASSSGTGTSEAFFGQGTRLTVV.

This clonotype came up a few times. The V call is TRBV29-1, the J call TRBJ2-1; 10 bases align to TRBD2. Germline CDR1 reads SQVTM; CDR2 reads ANQGSEA. CDR3 length equals 14 residues. The ends lost 6 bases at V and 4 bases at J; junction bases unmatched: 6. The CDR3 reads CSVRTSGTYNEQFF. The CDR3 region has the DNA TGCAGCGTCCGAACTAGCGGGACGTACAATGAGCAGTTCTTC.

The sample holds a few counts of this clonotype. The chain employs TRBV3-1 and TRBJ2-5; no firm D call. CDR3 length: 11 amino acids. Germline V CDR1 and CDR2: LGHDT, YNNKEL (reference sequence). The germline V and J ends were trimmed by 1 base and 9 bases, with 6 bases remaining between them. The CDR3 DNA is TGTGCCAGCAGCCAAGGACCCCCCCAGTACTTC. It encodes CASSQGPPQYF.

The CDR3 sequence: CASSSDGKTYEQYF. In nucleotides, the CDR3 is TGCGCCAGCAGTTCGGACGGGAAAACCTACGAGCAGTACTTC. The rearrangement joins TRBV5-1 to TRBJ2-7; D is possibly TRBD2 (5 bases). There are 14 residues in the CDR3. Germline V lookup: CDR1 SGHRS, CDR2 YFSETQ. Trimming removed 5 bases from V and 2 bases from J, with 14 bases in between.

The gene calls are TRBV4-3 and TRBJ2-2; no clear D. Trimming removed 4 bases from V and 4 bases from J, with 13 bases in between. The CDR3 contains 15 residues. The V gene's germline CDR1 is LGHNA and CDR2 YSLEER. The chain's CDR3 is CASSPDVAATGELFF. CDR3 nucleotides: TGCGCCAGCAGCCCAGACGTGGCGGCCACCGGGGAGCTGTTTTTT.

The V gene is TRBV7-2, the J gene TRBJ2-5; the D is unclear. Germline V gene sequence: CDR1 SGHTA, CDR2 FQGNSA. V dropped 6 bases and J dropped 1 base, with 9 bases sitting between them. This CDR3 contains 13 residues. The CDR3, as DNA: TGTGCCAGCAGTGAGGACCCCCAAGAGACCCAGTACTTC. Its protein product is CASSEDPQETQYF.

J is TRBJ2-2 and V is TRBV12-3 or TRBV12-4; 11 nucleotides match TRBD2. The CDR3 covers 18 residues. Trimming cost V 7 bases and J 1 base; bases outside gene matches: 11. CDR3 protein: CASTNLGTSGWNTGELFF. The CDR3 region has the DNA TGTGCCAGCACCAATCTCGGGACTAGCGGTTGGAACACCGGGGAGCTGTTTTTT.

This clonotype was counted between two and nine times. The V gene is TRBV10-1, the J gene TRBJ2-2, with 7 bases identical to TRBD2. The CDR3 is made up of 14 amino acids. Germline-derived CDR1 and CDR2 are WNHNN and SYGVQD (reference sequence). V lost 6 bases, J lost 0 bases, and 1 base stayed unmatched. In DNA form, the CDR3 reads TGCGCCAGCAGGAGCGGGGCGAACACCGGGGAGCTGTTTTTT. This gives the protein CASRSGANTGELFF.

J is TRBJ2-2 and V is TRBV4-1; 11 bases are a match to TRBD2. This CDR3 is built from 17 residues. The germline V gene has CDR1 MGHRA and CDR2 YSYEKL. With 4 bases clipped from V and 5 bases from J, the junction kept 9 bases outside the gene matches. This CDR3 reads CASSLLLAGVRTGELFF. CDR3 in DNA: TGCGCCAGCAGCCTTCTACTAGCGGGAGTTAGGACCGGGGAGCTGTTTTTT.

DNA of the CDR3: TGTGCCAGCAGAACTCAAAGAAACACTGAAGCTTTCTTT. This codes for CASRTQRNTEAFF. The V call is TRBV12-3 or TRBV12-4, the J call TRBJ1-1; no firm D call. The length of the CDR3 is 13 residues. Trimming took off 6 bases at V and 2 bases at J, with 10 bases between the two ends.

The chain couples TRBV5-1 to TRBJ2-1; 7 bases fit TRBD2. CDR1 is SGHRS, CDR2 YFSETQ, per germline. CDR3 length equals 16 residues. J lost 6 bases, V lost 2 bases, and 11 bases had no gene match. Here the CDR3 reads CASSLPRGGVGNEQFF. The CDR3 DNA reads TGCGCCAGCAGCTTACCCCGGGGAGGGGTGGGCAATGAGCAGTTCTTC.

The chain has TRBV9 and TRBJ2-7, with TRBD1 matching over 8 bases. This CDR3 spans 15 amino acids. Trimming removed 4 bases from V and 1 base from J; junction bases left unmatched: 7. The germline CDR1 and CDR2 sequences are SGDLS and YYNGEE. The DNA of the CDR3 is TGTGCCAGCAGCCCGGGACAGGACCCTTCCTACGAGCAGTACTTC. This sequence encodes CASSPGQDPSYEQYF. Using reference TRBV9 and TRBJ2-7 for the parts outside the CDR3, the full variable domain is DSGVTQTPKHLITATGQRVTLRCSPRSGDLSVYWYQQSLDQGLQFLIQYYNGEERAKGNILERFSAQQFPDLHSELNLSSLELGDSALYFCASSPGQDPSYEQYFGPGTRLTVT.

The V call is TRBV7-6, the J call TRBJ1-2; weak D call: TRBD1 (5 bases). Trimming removed 1 base from V and 4 bases from J, with 16 bases in between. The CDR3 spans 16 residues. The germline gives CDR1 SGHVS, CDR2 FNYEAQ. The CDR3 here is CASSLEGRGGSYGYTF. In nucleotides, the CDR3 is TGTGCCAGCAGCTTAGAGGGACGGGGTGGGAGCTATGGCTACACCTTC.

This chain links TRBV5-1 with TRBJ2-3; 7 bases agree with TRBD2. The V gene end was trimmed by 0 bases and the J gene end by 0 bases; junction bases not matched to a gene: 4. CDR1 is SGHRS, CDR2 YFSETQ, per germline. The CDR3 is made up of 16 amino acids. The CDR3 region is CASSLGRGVSTDTQYF. Written as DNA, the CDR3 is TGCGCCAGCAGCTTGGGTCGGGGGGTTAGCACAGATACGCAGTATTTT.

This clonotype was picked up a small number of times. This chain connects TRBV11-2 to TRBJ2-7, with 8 bases lining up with TRBD2. V trimming: 5 bases; J trimming: 0 bases; junction bases outside the gene matches: 18. The CDR3 has 19 residues. In germline, CDR1 is SGHAT, CDR2 FQNNGV. In DNA, the CDR3 is TGTGCCAGCAGCAGCCAATGGGGGGCAGCGGGAGTTTTCTCCTACGAGCAGTACTTC. Protein product: CASSSQWGAAGVFSYEQYF.

This clonotype was counted a few times. This chain links TRBV20-1 with TRBJ2-5; 8 bases line up with TRBD2. Unmatched junction bases numbered 8, after V lost 0 bases and J lost 2 bases. The V gene's germline CDR1 is DFQATT and CDR2 SNEGSKA (reference sequence). This CDR3 has 16 amino acids. CDR3 nucleotides: TGCAGTGCTAGAGATCGGGTAGCGGGGAAACAAGAGACCCAGTACTTC. Encoded protein: CSARDRVAGKQETQYF.

This clonotype was seen a handful of times. The chain links TRBV24-1 to TRBJ2-7; D not resolved. The CDR3 spans 11 residues. Germline lookup yields CDR1 KGHDR and CDR2 SFDVKD. The ends were cut back, 3 bases at V and 6 bases at J, with 5 bases in the middle. The CDR3 here is CATSDLAEQYF. The CDR3 region has the DNA TGTGCCACCAGTGATCTTGCCGAGCAGTACTTC.

The CDR3 protein is CASSLGAGLEEQYF. For the CDR3, the DNA is TGTGCCAGCAGCTTAGGAGCGGGACTAGAAGAGCAGTACTTC. V and J are TRBV7-8 and TRBJ2-7, with TRBD2 matching 8 bases. This CDR3 contains 14 residues. V lost 1 base, J lost 7 bases, and 6 bases stayed unmatched. Germline CDR1 reads SGHVS; CDR2 reads FQNEAQ.

The genes are TRBV20-1 and TRBJ2-7, with D perhaps TRBD1 (5 bases). Germline lookup yields CDR1 DFQATT and CDR2 SNEGSKA (reference sequence). Trimming stripped 1 base from V and 0 bases from J, with 10 bases between. The CDR3 sequence is 14 residues long. The CDR3 bases are TGCAGTGCTAGAGCAGACAGCCTCTCCTACGAGCAGTACTTC. Its translation: CSARADSLSYEQYF.

This clonotype has a count of ten or more. This rearrangement joins TRBV29-1 to TRBJ2-5, with D possibly TRBD2 on 6 matching bases. The CDR3 totals 16 residues. The germline V gene has CDR1 SQVTM and CDR2 ANQGSEA. Trimming took off 0 bases at V and 0 bases at J, with 14 bases between the two ends. The chain's CDR3 is CSVEERGPMYQETQYF. The CDR3 DNA reads TGCAGCGTTGAAGAGCGGGGCCCGATGTACCAAGAGACCCAGTACTTC. The whole variable domain, filled in from reference TRBV29-1 and TRBJ2-5, reads SAVISQKPSRDICQRGTSLTIQCQVDSQVTMMFWYRQQPGQSLTLIATANQGSEATYESGFVIDKFPISRPNLTFSTLTVSNMSPEDSSIYLCSVEERGPMYQETQYFGPGTRLLVL.